This T cell receptor (beta chain) was sequenced during a study of shared clonotypes between healthy human individuals (TCRdb year 2020). In terms of the full investigation: The cohort included a few men and a couple of women between 18 and 49 years of age. Between about 0.8 and 9 billion PBMCs per donor were obtained by leukapheresis. The study deeply sequenced blood TCR repertoires of several healthy adults to estimate repertoire size and the extent of clonotype sharing between individuals. Libraries were prepared and TCR repertoires were sequenced by different laboratories using diverse techniques, in order to increase sequencing depth and limit assay-specific biases. Per donor, three plates each were used for CD4 naive and CD4 memory, two for CD8 naive, and one for CD8 memory.

Using the deep immunoSEQ assay, multiplex PCR amplified TCR CDR3 regions from genomic DNA. Extracted genomic DNA from each cell subset was spread evenly across all wells of several immunoSEQ 96-well plates, with each plate serving as a replicate. For sorted subsets, each replicate PCR was loaded with around 220 ng genomic DNA, equivalent to about 30,000 T cell genomes. Purified libraries were quantified with a Qubit 3.0 fluorometer, sized on a Bioanalyzer 2100, and re-quantified with the KAPA Library Quantification kit. Each immunoSEQ 96-well plate was sequenced on its own single-read 150-cycle Illumina NextSeq 550 flow cell. In the paper's pipeline: Because the immunoSEQ output held only junctional sequences and lacked quality scores, the filtering could not match the filtering applied to full-length reads. To assign V/J genes and CDR3, sequences were annotated using PyIR, a Python wrapper for IgBLAST v1.9, with IMGT germline references. Reads were removed for weak V/J assignments (E-value above 1e-6), missing CDR3, stop codons, out-of-frame junctions, or ambiguous translated residues. V3J clonotypes were defined as sequences sharing an identical inferred V gene, J gene, and CDR3 amino acid sequence. Percentage overlap between repertoires was computed as shared unique clonotypes divided by the size of the smaller repertoire. Repertoire richness was assessed with RTK rarefaction, the Chao1 estimator, and Recon v2.1 estimates of unobserved clonotypes. OLGA was used to compute generation probabilities for all TCRbeta clonotypes that the gDNA method yielded from a handful of donors. This is the immuneACCESS table as TCRdb keeps it, with only in-frame sequences that have V and J called. A part of the clones is gone; compared with another copy, unresolved V genes explain less than half, and the rest is unexplained. V and J calls and clone size are as listed in that table; D and trimming were resolved from the DNA. The sample table holds 550,000 to 850,000 clones, of which roughly 70% were seen once. In total, the top ten clones hold roughly 1.7% of the sample.

The donors were healthy, HIV-negative adults who had no recently reported acute infections or vaccinations. Every donor was a Caucasian adult living in Nashville, Tennessee, USA. CD4+ T cells were enriched by magnetic negative selection; naive cells were then positively selected on CD45RA, and the negative fraction formed the memory subset. Blood was obtained by leukapheresis, after which PBMCs were separated by Ficoll-Histopaque density gradient centrifugation and cryopreserved in liquid nitrogen vapor phase. Purity and quantity of every magnetically sorted T cell population were checked by analytical flow cytometry. From each sorted fraction, genomic DNA was isolated and quantified by UV absorbance on a Nanodrop 2000c. The CDR3 sequence holds 16 residues, the cysteine and phenylalanine included. Only the CDR3 DNA stays, 48 bases, in frame from base 1. Trimming takes 0 bases off V and 4 bases off J; junction bases not matched to a gene: 6. Based on the germline V gene, the CDR1 and CDR2 sequences are MNHEY and SVGAGI.

Study-wide findings and limitations: Compared with non-shared clonotypes, the clonotypes found in all four sorted-subset donors had higher generation probabilities. Based on pairwise subsampling, the degree of clonotype sharing among donors was expected to be affected by sequencing depth. Only blood was sampled, and tissue TCR repertoires likely differ from those in blood. Incomplete sequencing was indicated by rarefaction of sorted-subset datasets, despite the large sequencing depth. Naive subsets generally had larger estimated clonotype richness than memory subsets did. The small number of donors limited the genetic and exposure-history diversity represented. Approximately 5% of naive CD4, 3.5% of naive CD8, about 2.1% of memory CD4, and less than 0.45% of memory CD8 clonotypes were shared across several donors.

About this clone itself: Its antigen has not been determined. The sample holds no much larger clone one base away, and base qualities are not on file.

The chain is encoded by TRBV6-5 joined to TRBJ2-7; 10 bases in the middle match TRBD2. Sequenced sample: memory CD4+ T cells sorted from blood. According to the study, the label for this sample's cell subset or site signals: CD45RA-negative fraction. This TCR came from a woman aged 30 to 39 in good health. The bases read TGTGCCAGCAGTTACTCGACTCTAGCGGGAGCTTACGAGCAGTACTTC. Its protein reads: CASSYSTLAGAYEQYF.